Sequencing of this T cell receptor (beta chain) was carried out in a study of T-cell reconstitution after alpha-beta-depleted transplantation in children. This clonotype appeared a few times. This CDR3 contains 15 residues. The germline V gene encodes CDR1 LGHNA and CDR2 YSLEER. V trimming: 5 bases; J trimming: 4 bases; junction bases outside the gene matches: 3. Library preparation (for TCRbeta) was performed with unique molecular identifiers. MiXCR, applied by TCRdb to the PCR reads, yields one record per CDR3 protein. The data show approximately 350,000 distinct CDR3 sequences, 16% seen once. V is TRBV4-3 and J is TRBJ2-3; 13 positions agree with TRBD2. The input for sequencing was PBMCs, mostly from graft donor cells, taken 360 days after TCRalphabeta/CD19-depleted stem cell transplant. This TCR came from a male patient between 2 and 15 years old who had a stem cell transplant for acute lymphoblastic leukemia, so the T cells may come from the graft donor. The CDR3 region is CASSSGLAGSDTQYF. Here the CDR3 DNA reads TGCGCCAGCAGCTCGGGACTAGCGGGGTCAGATACGCAGTATTTT.